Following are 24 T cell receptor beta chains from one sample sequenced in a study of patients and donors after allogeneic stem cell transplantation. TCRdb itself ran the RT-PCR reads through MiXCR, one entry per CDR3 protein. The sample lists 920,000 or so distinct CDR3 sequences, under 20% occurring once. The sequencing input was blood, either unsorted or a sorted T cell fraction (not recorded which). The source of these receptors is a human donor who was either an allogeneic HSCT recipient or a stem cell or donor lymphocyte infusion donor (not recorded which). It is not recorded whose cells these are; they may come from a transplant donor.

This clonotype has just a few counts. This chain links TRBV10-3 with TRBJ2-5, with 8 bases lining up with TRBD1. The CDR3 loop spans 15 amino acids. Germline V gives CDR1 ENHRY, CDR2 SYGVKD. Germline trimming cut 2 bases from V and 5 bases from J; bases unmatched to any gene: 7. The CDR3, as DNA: TGTGCCATCAGTGAGGGCAGGGGGCGCTGGGAGACCCAGTACTTC. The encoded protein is CAISEGRGRWETQYF.

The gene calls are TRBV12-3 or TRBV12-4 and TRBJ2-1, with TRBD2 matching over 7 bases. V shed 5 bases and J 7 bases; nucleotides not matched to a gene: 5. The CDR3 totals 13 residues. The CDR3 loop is CASSPSSGNEQFF. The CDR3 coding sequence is TGTGCCAGCAGTCCTAGTAGCGGGAATGAGCAGTTCTTC.

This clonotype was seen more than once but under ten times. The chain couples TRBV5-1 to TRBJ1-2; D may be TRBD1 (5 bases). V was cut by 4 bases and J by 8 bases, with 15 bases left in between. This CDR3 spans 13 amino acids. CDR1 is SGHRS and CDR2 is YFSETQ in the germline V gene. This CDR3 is CASSTTALVGYTF. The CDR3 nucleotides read TGCGCCAGCAGCACGACAGCATTGGTGGGCTACACCTTC.

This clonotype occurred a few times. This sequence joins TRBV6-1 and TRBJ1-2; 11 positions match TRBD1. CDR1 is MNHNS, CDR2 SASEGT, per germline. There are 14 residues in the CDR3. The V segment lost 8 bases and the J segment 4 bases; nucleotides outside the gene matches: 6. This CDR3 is CASSEGQGVYGYTF. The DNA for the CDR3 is TGTGCCAGCTCAGAGGGACAGGGGGTCTATGGCTACACCTTC.

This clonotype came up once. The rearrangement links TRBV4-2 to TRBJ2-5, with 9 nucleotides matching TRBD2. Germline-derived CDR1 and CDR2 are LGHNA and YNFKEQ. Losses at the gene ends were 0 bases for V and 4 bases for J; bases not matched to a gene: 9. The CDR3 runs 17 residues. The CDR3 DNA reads TGTGCCAGCAGCCAAGAGAGGCGGGGGGGCGGTTTAGAGACCCAGTACTTC. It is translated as CASSQERRGGGLETQYF.

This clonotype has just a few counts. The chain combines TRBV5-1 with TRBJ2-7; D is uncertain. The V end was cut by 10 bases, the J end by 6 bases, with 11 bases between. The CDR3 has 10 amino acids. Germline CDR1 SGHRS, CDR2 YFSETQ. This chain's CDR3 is CASPPAEQYF. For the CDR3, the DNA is TGCGCCTCCCCCCCGGCCGAGCAGTACTTC.

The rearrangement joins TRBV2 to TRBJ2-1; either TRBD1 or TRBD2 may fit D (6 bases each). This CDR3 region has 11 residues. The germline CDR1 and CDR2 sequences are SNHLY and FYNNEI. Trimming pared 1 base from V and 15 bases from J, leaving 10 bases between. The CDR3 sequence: CASSEGGALFF. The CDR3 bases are TGTGCCAGCAGTGAAGGGGGGGCCCTGTTCTTC.

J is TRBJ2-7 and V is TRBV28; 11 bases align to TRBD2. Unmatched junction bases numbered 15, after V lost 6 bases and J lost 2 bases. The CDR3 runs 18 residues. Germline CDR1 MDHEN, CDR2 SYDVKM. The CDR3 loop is CASRNTGLAGHPTYEQYF. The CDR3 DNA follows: TGTGCCAGCAGAAATACAGGACTAGCGGGCCATCCAACCTACGAGCAGTACTTC.

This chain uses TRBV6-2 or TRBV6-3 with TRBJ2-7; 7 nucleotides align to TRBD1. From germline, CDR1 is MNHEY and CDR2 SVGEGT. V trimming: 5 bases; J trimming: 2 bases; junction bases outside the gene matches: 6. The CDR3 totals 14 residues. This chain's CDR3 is CASSPWDSTYEQYF. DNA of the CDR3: TGTGCCAGCAGTCCTTGGGACAGCACCTACGAGCAGTACTTC.

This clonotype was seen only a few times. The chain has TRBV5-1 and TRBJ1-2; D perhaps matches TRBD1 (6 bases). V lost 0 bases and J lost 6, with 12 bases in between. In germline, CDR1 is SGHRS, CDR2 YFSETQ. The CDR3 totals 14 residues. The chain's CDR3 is CASSLGGAQDGYTF. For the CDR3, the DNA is TGCGCCAGCAGCTTGGGGGGGGCGCAGGATGGCTACACCTTC.

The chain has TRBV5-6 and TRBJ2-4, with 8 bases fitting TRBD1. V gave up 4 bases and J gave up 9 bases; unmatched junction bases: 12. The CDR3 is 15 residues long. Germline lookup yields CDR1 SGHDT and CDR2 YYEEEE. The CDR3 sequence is CASSAQGAPVFIQYF. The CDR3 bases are TGTGCCAGCAGCGCCCAGGGGGCGCCTGTCTTCATTCAGTACTTC.

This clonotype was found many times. The CDR3 region has the DNA TGTGCCAGCAGTTTGGTGATCGGCACTGAAGCTTTCTTT. Protein sequence: CASSLVIGTEAFF. The V gene is TRBV12-3 or TRBV12-4, the J gene TRBJ1-1, with no clear D. V lost 3 bases and J lost 4, with 9 bases in between. This CDR3 is 13 amino acids long.

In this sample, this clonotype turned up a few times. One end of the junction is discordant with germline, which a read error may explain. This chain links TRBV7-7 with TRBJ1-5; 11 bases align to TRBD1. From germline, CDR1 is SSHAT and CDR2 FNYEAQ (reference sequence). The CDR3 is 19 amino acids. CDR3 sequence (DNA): TGTGCTAGCAGCCCCACAGGGACAGGGGGTATGGGGAGCAATCAGCCCCAGCATTTT. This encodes CASSPTGTGGMGSNQPQHF.

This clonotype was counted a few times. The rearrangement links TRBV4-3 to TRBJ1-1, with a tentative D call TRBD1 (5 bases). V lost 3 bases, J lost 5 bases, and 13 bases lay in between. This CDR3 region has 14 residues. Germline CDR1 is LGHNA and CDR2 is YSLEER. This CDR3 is CASSQIQGGTEAFF. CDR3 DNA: TGCGCCAGCAGCCAGATTCAGGGAGGGACTGAAGCTTTCTTT.

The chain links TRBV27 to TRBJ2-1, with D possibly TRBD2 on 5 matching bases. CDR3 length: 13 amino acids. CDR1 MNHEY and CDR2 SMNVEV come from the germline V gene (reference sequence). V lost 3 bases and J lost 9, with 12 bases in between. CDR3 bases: TGTGCCAGCAGTTTCGGGGAGTTCGGTGAGCAGTTCTTC. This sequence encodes CASSFGEFGEQFF.

The CDR3 here is CASSLLGEEKLFF. In nucleotides, the CDR3 is TGCGCCAGCAGCTTGCTGGGAGAGGAAAAACTGTTTTTT. J is TRBJ1-4 and V is TRBV5-1; D not resolved. Germline lookup yields CDR1 SGHRS and CDR2 YFSETQ. V lost 1 base and J lost 8, with 9 bases in between. The CDR3 is 13 amino acids.

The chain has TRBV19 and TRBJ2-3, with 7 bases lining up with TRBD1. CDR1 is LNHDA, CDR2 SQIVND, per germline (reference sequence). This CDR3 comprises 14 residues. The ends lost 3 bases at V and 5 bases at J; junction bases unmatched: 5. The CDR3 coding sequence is TGTGCCAGTAGTATTCGAACAGGGGTAGATACGCAGTATTTT. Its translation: CASSIRTGVDTQYF.

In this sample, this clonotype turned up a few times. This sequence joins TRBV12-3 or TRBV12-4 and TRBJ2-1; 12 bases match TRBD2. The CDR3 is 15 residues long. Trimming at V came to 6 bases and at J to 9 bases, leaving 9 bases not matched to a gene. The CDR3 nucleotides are TGTGCCAGCAGATCTGCTAGCGGGGGGGCCGCTGAGCAGTTCTTC. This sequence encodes CASRSASGGAAEQFF.

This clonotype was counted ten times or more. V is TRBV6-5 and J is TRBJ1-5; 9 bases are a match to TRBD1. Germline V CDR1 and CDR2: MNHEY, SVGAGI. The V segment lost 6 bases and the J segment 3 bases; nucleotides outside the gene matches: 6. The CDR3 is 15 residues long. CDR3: CASRYTGGNNQPQHF. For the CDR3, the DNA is TGTGCCAGCAGATACACAGGGGGCAACAATCAGCCCCAGCATTTT.

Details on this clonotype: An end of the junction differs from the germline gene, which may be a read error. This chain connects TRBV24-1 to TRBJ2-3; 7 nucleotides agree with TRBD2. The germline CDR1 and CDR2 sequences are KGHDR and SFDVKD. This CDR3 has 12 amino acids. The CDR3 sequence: CATSDAGDTRYF. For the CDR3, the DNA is TGTGCCACCAGTGATGCGGGAGATACGCGGTATTTT.

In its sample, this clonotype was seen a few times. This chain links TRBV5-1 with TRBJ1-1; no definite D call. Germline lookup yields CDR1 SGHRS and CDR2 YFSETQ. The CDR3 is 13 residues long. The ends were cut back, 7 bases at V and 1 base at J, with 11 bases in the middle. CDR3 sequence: CASGRQENTEAFF. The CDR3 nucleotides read TGCGCCAGCGGGCGCCAGGAGAACACTGAAGCTTTCTTT. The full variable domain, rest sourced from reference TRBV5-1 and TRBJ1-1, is KAGVTQTPRYLIKTRGQQVTLSCSPISGHRSVSWYQQTPGQGLQFLFEYFSETQRNKGNFPGRFSGRQFSNSRSEMNVSTLELGDSALYLCASGRQENTEAFFGQGTRLTVV.

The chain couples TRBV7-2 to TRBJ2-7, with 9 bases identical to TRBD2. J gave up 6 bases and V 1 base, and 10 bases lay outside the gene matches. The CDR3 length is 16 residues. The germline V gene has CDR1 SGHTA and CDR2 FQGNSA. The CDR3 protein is CASSLVSAGGPSEQYF. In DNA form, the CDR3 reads TGTGCCAGCAGCTTAGTCTCTGCGGGAGGGCCTTCCGAGCAGTACTTC.

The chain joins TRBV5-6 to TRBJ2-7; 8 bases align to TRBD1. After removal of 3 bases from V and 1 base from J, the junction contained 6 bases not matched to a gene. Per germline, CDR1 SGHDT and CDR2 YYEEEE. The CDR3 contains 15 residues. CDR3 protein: CASSYPGTGSYEQYF. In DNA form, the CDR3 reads TGTGCCAGCAGCTACCCCGGGACAGGTTCCTACGAGCAGTACTTC.

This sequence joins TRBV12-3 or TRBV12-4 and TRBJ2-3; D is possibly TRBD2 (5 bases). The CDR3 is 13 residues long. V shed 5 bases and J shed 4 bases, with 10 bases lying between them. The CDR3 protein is CASSPDYPDTQYF. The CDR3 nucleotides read TGTGCCAGCAGTCCTGACTACCCAGATACGCAGTATTTT.